Presented here are 31 T cell receptor beta chains from one specimen sequenced in a study of T-cell reconstitution after alpha-beta-depleted transplantation in children. TCRbeta library construction was performed incorporating unique molecular identifiers. TCRdb redid the calling of the PCR reads with MiXCR, one entry per CDR3 protein. The repertoire consists of about 830,000 distinct CDR3 sequences, with roughly 15% occurring once and the leading ten covering approximately 4.5%. The sequencing here drew on PBMCs, mostly from graft donor cells, taken 360 days after TCRalphabeta/CD19-depleted stem cell transplant. Receptor source: a male patient younger than 18 who had a stem cell transplant for acute lymphoblastic leukemia, so the T cells may come from the graft donor.

V is TRBV2 and J is TRBJ1-6; 7 positions agree with TRBD1. Germline lookup yields CDR1 SNHLY and CDR2 FYNNEI. V lost 11 bases, J lost 6 bases, and 10 bases stayed unmatched. CDR3 size: 14 residues. The CDR3 reads CAARGGLVNSPLHF. The CDR3, as DNA: TGTGCCGCCAGAGGGGGCCTTGTTAATTCACCCCTCCACTTT.

This clonotype has at least ten counts. The V gene is TRBV6-1, the J gene TRBJ2-5; 12 bases are shared with TRBD2. CDR1 is MNHNS and CDR2 is SASEGT in the germline V gene. The V gene end was trimmed by 4 bases and the J gene end by 5 bases; junction bases not matched to a gene: 5. The CDR3 runs to 15 residues. DNA of the CDR3: TGTGCCAGCAGTGTCTCTAGCGGGAGGGCGGAGACCCAGTACTTC. Its translation is CASSVSSGRAETQYF.

This clonotype has ten or more counts. V gene TRBV12-5 combines with J gene TRBJ1-1; D unresolved. CDR1 LGHNT and CDR2 FRNRAP come from the germline V gene. Trimming removed 5 bases from V and 4 bases from J, with 11 bases in between. The CDR3 has 13 residues. The CDR3 coding sequence is TGTGCTAGTGGTCCCGGACTTGGCACTGAAGCTTTCTTT. Protein sequence: CASGPGLGTEAFF.

This clonotype has only a few counts. The chain has TRBV30 and TRBJ2-3; D assignment may be TRBD1 or TRBD2 (5 bases each). Germline V gives CDR1 GTSNPN, CDR2 SVGIG (reference sequence). This CDR3 has 10 amino acids. Trimming shortened V by 4 bases and J by 8 bases, and 7 bases separated the two germline ends. CDR3 bases: TGTGCCTGGATGGGGGTTACGCAGTATTTT. Translation: CAWMGVTQYF.

This chain uses TRBV27 with TRBJ2-5, with 8 positions matching TRBD1. The CDR3 contains 17 residues. Trimming cost V 2 bases and J 2 bases; bases outside gene matches: 10. Germline V gives CDR1 MNHEY, CDR2 SMNVEV (reference sequence). The CDR3 DNA is TGTGCCAGCAGTTTAAGAGGGACAGGATATCGACAAGAGACCCAGTACTTC. This gives the protein CASSLRGTGYRQETQYF.

V is TRBV12-3 or TRBV12-4 and J is TRBJ2-1; maybe TRBD1 (5 bases). Trimming pared 0 bases from V and 5 bases from J, leaving 14 bases between. The CDR3 is 16 residues long. Here the CDR3 reads CASSLARWGQDNEQFF. The CDR3 nucleotides read TGTGCCAGCAGTTTAGCGAGATGGGGCCAGGACAATGAGCAGTTCTTC.

The chain uses TRBV6-1 and TRBJ2-7; D is possibly TRBD1 (5 bases). Germline V gene sequence: CDR1 MNHNS, CDR2 SASEGT. The CDR3 is 18 amino acids. The V end was cut by 0 bases, the J end by 7 bases, with 25 bases between. The CDR3 sequence is CASSEALLGQGLQGEQYF. In DNA form, the CDR3 reads TGTGCCAGCAGTGAAGCGCTTCTCGGGCAGGGCCTTCAAGGGGAGCAGTACTTC.

This clonotype was counted at least ten times. The rearrangement links TRBV29-1 to TRBJ1-1; D possibly corresponds to TRBD1 (5 bases). Trimming cost V 7 bases and J 4 bases, with 16 bases left between them. Germline lookup yields CDR1 SQVTM and CDR2 ANQGSEA. The CDR3 consists of 13 residues. CDR3 sequence reads: CSAFLSGGTEAFF. The CDR3 nucleotides are TGCAGCGCGTTCCTAAGCGGGGGCACTGAAGCTTTCTTT.

Here the CDR3 DNA reads TGCAGTGCCCCGAGGGGACTAGGAAACATTCAGTACTTC. It translates to CSAPRGLGNIQYF. The chain carries TRBV20-1 and TRBJ2-4; 8 bases line up with TRBD2. Trimming at V came to 6 bases and at J to 6 bases, leaving 7 bases not matched to a gene. This CDR3 spans 13 amino acids. Germline V lookup: CDR1 DFQATT, CDR2 SNEGSKA (reference sequence).

V usage is TRBV18 and J usage is TRBJ2-5; possible D gene TRBD2, 6 bases. Trimming took 2 bases from V and 0 from J, leaving 7 bases between them. CDR1 and CDR2 (germline): KGHSH, LQKENI. The CDR3 sequence is 14 residues long. The CDR3, as DNA: TGTGCCAGCTCACCAGGGGACTACCAAGAGACCCAGTACTTC. This translates into CASSPGDYQETQYF. Full variable domain (outside the CDR3, taken from reference TRBV18 and TRBJ2-5): NAGVMQNPRHLVRRRGQEARLRCSPMKGHSHVYWYRQLPEEGLKFMVYLQKENIIDESGMPKERFSAEFPKEGPSILRIQQVVRGDSAAYFCASSPGDYQETQYFGPGTRLLVL.

This clonotype was observed a few times. V usage is TRBV11-1 and J usage is TRBJ2-6, with TRBD1 matching 8 bases. CDR1 is SGHAT and CDR2 is FQDESV in the germline V gene (reference sequence). CDR3 length equals 18 residues. With V trimmed by 5 bases and J by 0 bases, 9 bases remained unmatched. In DNA, the CDR3 is TGTGCCAGCAGCCACCTGGGACAGGATAGCTCTGGGGCCAACGTCCTGACTTTC. This encodes CASSHLGQDSSGANVLTF.

V and J are TRBV4-1 and TRBJ2-5; the match to TRBD2 covers 11 bases. Germline loops: CDR1 MGHRA, CDR2 YSYEKL. The V gene end was trimmed by 4 bases and the J gene end by 2 bases; junction bases not matched to a gene: 9. This CDR3 is built from 17 residues. The CDR3 nucleotides are TGCGCCAGCAGCCGACACGCCGGGACTAGCGGACAAGAGACCCAGTACTTC. It codes for CASSRHAGTSGQETQYF.

This clonotype was seen many times. The chain employs TRBV9 and TRBJ2-3; D call uncertain. Germline V gives CDR1 SGDLS, CDR2 YYNGEE. V was shortened by 5 bases and J by 2 bases, with 9 bases between the two germline ends. The CDR3 is made up of 13 amino acids. CDR3 nucleotide sequence: TGTGCCAGCAGTGTCAGGTCCACAGATACGCAGTATTTT. This gives the protein CASSVRSTDTQYF.

The chain uses TRBV6-5 and TRBJ2-7; 8 bases fit TRBD2. The CDR3 consists of 15 residues. V was pared by 2 bases and J by 3 bases, with 6 bases of the junction left unmatched. Germline CDR1 is MNHEY and CDR2 is SVGAGI. The CDR3: CASSYDREGLYEQYF. The CDR3 DNA sequence: TGTGCCAGCAGTTACGACCGGGAGGGACTCTACGAGCAGTACTTC.

This clonotype was seen a handful of times. This chain connects TRBV29-1 to TRBJ1-2; D is unresolved. The germline V gene encodes CDR1 SQVTM and CDR2 ANQGSEA. This CDR3 comprises 13 residues. Trimming shortened V by 6 bases and J by 8 bases, and 19 bases separated the two germline ends. CDR3 region: CSVENQTPHGYTF. The CDR3 DNA sequence: TGCAGCGTCGAAAACCAGACGCCCCACGGCTACACCTTC. The full variable domain, rest sourced from reference TRBV29-1 and TRBJ1-2, is SAVISQKPSRDICQRGTSLTIQCQVDSQVTMMFWYRQQPGQSLTLIATANQGSEATYESGFVIDKFPISRPNLTFSTLTVSNMSPEDSSIYLCSVENQTPHGYTFGSGTRLTVV.

The chain carries TRBV5-1 and TRBJ2-5, with D perhaps matching TRBD2 (6 bases). The CDR3 length is 16 residues. With 0 bases removed from V and 5 bases from J, the gap between germline ends came to 17 bases. CDR1 is SGHRS and CDR2 is YFSETQ in the germline V gene. The CDR3 protein is CASSLAHGTPEETQYF. In nucleotides, the CDR3 is TGCGCCAGCAGCTTGGCCCACGGGACTCCGGAGGAGACCCAGTACTTC.

This clonotype appeared many times. The chain recombines TRBV5-1 with TRBJ2-1; D gene uncertain. The V end lost 1 base, the J end lost 6 bases, and 14 bases lay between the germline ends. This CDR3 region has 15 residues. In germline, CDR1 is SGHRS, CDR2 YFSETQ. For the CDR3, the DNA is TGCGCCAGCAGCTTGCACCCTAGTTTCTCCAATGAGCAGTTCTTC. Encoded protein: CASSLHPSFSNEQFF.

V usage is TRBV20-1 and J usage is TRBJ2-7; TRBD2 matches 10 bases. V dropped 3 bases and J dropped 4; count of bases not matched to a gene: 6. The CDR3 is 14 residues long. From germline, CDR1 is DFQATT and CDR2 SNEGSKA (reference sequence). The CDR3 coding sequence is TGCAGTGCTAGGAGTAGCGGGAGGATGTACGAGCAGTACTTC. This translates into CSARSSGRMYEQYF.

This chain links TRBV15 with TRBJ2-1, with D perhaps matching TRBD2 (6 bases). The CDR3 covers 15 residues. V was pared by 5 bases and J by 8 bases, with 19 bases between. The V gene's germline CDR1 is LNHNV and CDR2 YYDKDF (reference sequence). In nucleotides, the CDR3 is TGTGCCACCAGCCCCCGCCGGGGGTATGCCGATGAGCAGTTCTTC. It encodes CATSPRRGYADEQFF. The full variable domain, in which reference TRBV15 and TRBJ2-1 provide the parts outside the CDR3, is DAMVIQNPRYQVTQFGKPVTLSCSQTLNHNVMYWYQQKSSQAPKLLFHYYDKDFNNEADTPDNFQSRRPNTSFCFLDIRSPGLGDTAMYLCATSPRRGYADEQFFGPGTRLTVL.

The genes are TRBV11-2 and TRBJ2-4, with D perhaps TRBD1 or TRBD2 (5 bases each). This CDR3 has 17 amino acids. V gave up 0 bases and J gave up 0 bases, with 12 bases separating them. Germline loops: CDR1 SGHAT, CDR2 FQNNGV. The chain's CDR3 is CASSLDEGWLAKNIQYF. The CDR3 nucleotides read TGTGCCAGCAGCTTAGATGAGGGGTGGCTAGCCAAAAACATTCAGTACTTC. Full variable domain (rest looked up from reference TRBV11-2 and TRBJ2-4): EAGVAQSPRYKIIEKRQSVAFWCNPISGHATLYWYQQILGQGPKLLIQFQNNGVVDDSQLPKDRFSAERLKGVDSTLKIQPAKLEDSAVYLCASSLDEGWLAKNIQYFGAGTRLSVL.

The V gene is TRBV5-1, the J gene TRBJ2-3; 8 bases match TRBD2. The CDR3 spans 16 residues. With V trimmed by 2 bases and J by 0 bases, 5 bases remained unmatched. Germline V gene sequence: CDR1 SGHRS, CDR2 YFSETQ. In DNA, the CDR3 is TGCGCCAGCAGCTTTGGGGCTAGCGGGAGCACAGATACGCAGTATTTT. Protein: CASSFGASGSTDTQYF. The full variable domain, in which reference TRBV5-1 and TRBJ2-3 provide the parts outside the CDR3, is KAGVTQTPRYLIKTRGQQVTLSCSPISGHRSVSWYQQTPGQGLQFLFEYFSETQRNKGNFPGRFSGRQFSNSRSEMNVSTLELGDSALYLCASSFGASGSTDTQYFGPGTRLTVL.

The chain has TRBV4-1 and TRBJ2-7, with D possibly TRBD2 on 6 matching bases. Looked up from germline, CDR1 is MGHRA and CDR2 is YSYEKL. This CDR3 contains 12 residues. With 0 bases removed from V and 11 bases from J, the gap between germline ends came to 11 bases. CDR3 DNA sequence: TGCGCCAGCAGCCAAGATCGGGGGAGGAAGTACTTC. Translating gives CASSQDRGRKYF.

This clonotype was detected a few times. The chain carries TRBV18 and TRBJ1-1; no reliable D call. CDR1 is KGHSH, CDR2 LQKENI, per germline. V lost 0 bases and J lost 0, with 8 bases in between. The CDR3 consists of 15 residues. The CDR3 bases are TGTGCCAGCTCACCACCGCAGAAAATGAACACTGAAGCTTTCTTT. Translating gives CASSPPQKMNTEAFF.

This rearrangement joins TRBV3-1 to TRBJ2-7, with 12 positions matching TRBD2. Trimming at V came to 4 bases and at J to 1 base, leaving 8 bases not matched to a gene. Germline lookup yields CDR1 LGHDT and CDR2 YNNKEL (reference sequence). The CDR3 length is 17 residues. The CDR3 is CASSPSASGRASYEQYF. The CDR3 nucleotides are TGTGCCAGCAGCCCTTCCGCTAGCGGGAGGGCGTCCTACGAGCAGTACTTC.

This clonotype was counted many times. This chain links TRBV7-9 with TRBJ2-1; 9 bases are a match to TRBD2. Trimming removed 2 bases from V and 0 bases from J; junction bases left unmatched: 2. The length of the CDR3 is 16 residues. CDR1 SEHNR and CDR2 FQNEAQ come from the germline V gene (reference sequence). As DNA, the CDR3 is TGTGCCAGCAGCTTACTACTAGCGGGCTCCTACAATGAGCAGTTCTTC. Encoded protein: CASSLLLAGSYNEQFF.

A few counts support this clonotype. This chain uses TRBV20-1 with TRBJ1-1; 7 bases align to TRBD1. Germline loops: CDR1 DFQATT, CDR2 SNEGSKA (reference sequence). Trimming removed 3 bases from V and 4 bases from J; junction bases left unmatched: 8. This CDR3 comprises 14 residues. CDR3 region: CSASKRQGSTEAFF. The CDR3 DNA follows: TGCAGTGCTAGCAAACGACAGGGAAGCACTGAAGCTTTCTTT.

This clonotype was seen only a few times. The J gene is TRBJ2-3, the V gene TRBV11-3, with 9 bases lining up with TRBD2. Germline CDR1 SGHNT, CDR2 YENEEA. The CDR3 is 16 residues long. V lost 1 base to trimming and J lost 6 bases; unmatched junction nucleotides: 8. CDR3 amino acids: CASSLGRSGLADTQYF. The CDR3 DNA follows: TGTGCCAGCAGCTTAGGCCGTAGTGGACTAGCGGATACGCAGTATTTT.

This clonotype was counted between two and nine times. The J gene is TRBJ2-1, the V gene TRBV4-1, with D possibly being TRBD2 (5 bases). V dropped 0 bases and J dropped 9 bases, with 21 bases sitting between them. Germline CDR1 and CDR2: MGHRA and YSYEKL. This CDR3 has 17 amino acids. This chain's CDR3 is CASSQDYRTAGRGEQFF. CDR3 DNA sequence: TGCGCCAGCAGCCAAGATTACCGGACGGCCGGCCGGGGTGAGCAGTTCTTC.

In its sample, this clonotype was seen a few times. The chain carries TRBV27 and TRBJ2-2, with TRBD2 as a possible D gene (5 bases). The V end lost 5 bases, the J end lost 12 bases, and 16 bases lay between the germline ends. This CDR3 contains 13 residues. The germline CDR1 and CDR2 sequences are MNHEY and SMNVEV (reference sequence). For the CDR3, the DNA is TGTGCCAGCAGTCCTCTGGACTCGGGGAAGCTGTTTTTT. Translated, it gives CASSPLDSGKLFF.

The chain has TRBV4-2 and TRBJ2-5; D is unclear. Trimming removed 0 bases at V and 6 bases at J, with 14 bases between. The CDR3 sequence is 15 residues long. CDR1 and CDR2 from the germline V gene are LGHNA and YNFKEQ. CDR3 DNA: TGTGCCAGCAGCCAAGAGGTCCCCGGTTGGAAGACCCAGTACTTC. Protein product: CASSQEVPGWKTQYF.

In this sample, this clonotype turned up a few times. This rearrangement joins TRBV5-1 to TRBJ2-1, with D possibly being TRBD2 (6 bases). Germline lookup yields CDR1 SGHRS and CDR2 YFSETQ. V was clipped by 4 bases and J by 10 bases, with 12 bases between them. This CDR3 comprises 12 residues. The CDR3 region is CASSRLRGEQFF. For the CDR3, the DNA is TGCGCCAGCAGCCGACTCCGGGGGGAGCAGTTCTTC.